Described below is a single T cell receptor beta chain sequence and its context. The assay was immunoSEQ multiplex PCR, and TCRdb's table has in-frame clones only and misses some. The data show 490,000 or so clones, roughly 90% seen once. This specimen belongs to a study of blood T cell repertoires in COVID-19. Those who participated ranged in age from about 18 to 89 years and resided in about 24 US areas. Cohort 3 donors were reported recovered after two negative PCRs, clearance, or symptom resolution. The clonotype originates from a woman aged 40-49 years who had recovered from COVID-19. Material: PBMCs or T cells enriched from blood (not recorded which).

As DNA, the CDR3 is TGTGCCAGCAGCTTAATTAGGGACTGGCAGTTCTTC. Translated, it gives CASSLIRDWQFF. The chain carries TRBV7-9 and TRBJ2-1, with a possible D match to TRBD2 (6 bases). Germline lookup yields CDR1 SEHNR and CDR2 FQNEAQ (reference sequence). V was shortened by 2 bases and J by 12 bases, with 11 bases between the two germline ends. CDR3 length: 12 amino acids.